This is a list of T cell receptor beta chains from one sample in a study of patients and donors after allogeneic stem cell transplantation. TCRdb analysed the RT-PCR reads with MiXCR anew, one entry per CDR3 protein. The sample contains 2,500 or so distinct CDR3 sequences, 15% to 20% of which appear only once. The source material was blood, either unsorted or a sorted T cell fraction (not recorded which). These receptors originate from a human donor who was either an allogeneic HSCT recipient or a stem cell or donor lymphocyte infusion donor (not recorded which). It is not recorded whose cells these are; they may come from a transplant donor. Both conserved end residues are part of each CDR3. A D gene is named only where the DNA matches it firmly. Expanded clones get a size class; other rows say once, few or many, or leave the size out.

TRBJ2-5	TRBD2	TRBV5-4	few	TGTGCCAGCAGCTTGCGGGGACTAGGGGCTGAGACCCAGTACTTC	CASSLRGLGAETQYF
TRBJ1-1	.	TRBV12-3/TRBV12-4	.	TGTGCCAGCAGTTTAGGGACGGCCAGGGGAACCACTGAAGCTTTCTTT	CASSLGTARGTTEAFF
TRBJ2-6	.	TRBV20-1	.	TGCAGTGCTAGAGCGTACAGCCACTCTGGGGCCAACGTCCTGACTTTC	CSARAYSHSGANVLTF
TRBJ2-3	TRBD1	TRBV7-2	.	TGTGCCAGCAGCTCCGACAGGGGAACAGATACGCAGTATTTT	CASSSDRGTDTQYF
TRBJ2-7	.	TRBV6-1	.	TGTGCCGCCATGGACTACGAGCAGTACTTC	CAAMDYEQYF
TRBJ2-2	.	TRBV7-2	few	TGTGCCAGCAGCCGTCTCGGCACCGGGGAGCTGTTTTTT	CASSRLGTGELFF
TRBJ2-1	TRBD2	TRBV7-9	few	TGTGCCAGCACTCCCCCGCGGGGGAAATCCGATGAGCAGTTCTTC	CASTPPRGKSDEQFF
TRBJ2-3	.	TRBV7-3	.	TGTGCCAGCAGCTTAGCGGCTTCTAGCACAGATACGCAGTATTTT	CASSLAASSTDTQYF
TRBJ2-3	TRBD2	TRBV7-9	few	TGTGCCAGCCGCCATCGGGGGGCAGATACGCAGTATTTT	CASRHRGADTQYF
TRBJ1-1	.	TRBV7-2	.	TGTGCCAGCAGCAATCGACAGCCGTCGGCTTTCTTT	CASSNRQPSAFF
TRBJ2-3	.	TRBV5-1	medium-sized	TGCGCCAGCAGTTCGGGGCCAAGCACAGATACGCAGTATTTT	CASSSGPSTDTQYF
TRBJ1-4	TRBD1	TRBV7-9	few	TGTGCCAGCAGCTTACTGGAGGGGGCAGGGAAACTGTTTTTT	CASSLLEGAGKLFF
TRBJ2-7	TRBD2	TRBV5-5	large	TGTGCCAGCAGTTGGACTAGCGGCAGCTCCTACGAGCAGTACTTC	CASSWTSGSSYEQYF
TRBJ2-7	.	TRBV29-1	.	TGCAGCGTAGCCGGGAGCGGACCTCCAGACTACGAGCAGTACTTC	CSVAGSGPPDYEQYF
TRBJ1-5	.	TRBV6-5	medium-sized	TGTGCCAGCAGTTACTCAAGGGTGAGCAATCAGCCCCAGCATTTT	CASSYSRVSNQPQHF
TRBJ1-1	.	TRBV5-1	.	TGCGCCAGCAGCTTGGCGGGGAACACTGAAGCTTTCTTT	CASSLAGNTEAFF
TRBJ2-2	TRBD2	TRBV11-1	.	TGTGCCAGCAGCTCATCAACTGGGACTAGCGGGAGGGAGCTGTTTTTT	CASSSSTGTSGRELFF
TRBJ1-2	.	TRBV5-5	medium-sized	TGTGCCAGCAGCTTGGCGGACGGCTATGGCTACACCTTC	CASSLADGYGYTF
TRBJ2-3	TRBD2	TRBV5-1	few	TGCGCCAGCAGCTTGGGGGATCTAGCGGGAGCTACAGATACGCAGTATTTT	CASSLGDLAGATDTQYF
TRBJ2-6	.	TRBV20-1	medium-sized	TGCAGTGCTAGAGTACAGGACCCGGCGACTGGGGCCAACGTCCTGACTTTC	CSARVQDPATGANVLTF
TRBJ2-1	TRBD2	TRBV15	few	TGTGCCACCAGCATTACGCGGGAGTCGGGTGAGCAGTTCTTC	CATSITRESGEQFF
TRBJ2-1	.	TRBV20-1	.	TGCAGTGCTAGAGAGGGTGAGCAGTTCTTC	CSAREGEQFF
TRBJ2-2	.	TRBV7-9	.	TGTGCCAGCAGGAAGGATACCACCGGGGAGCTGTTTTTT	CASRKDTTGELFF
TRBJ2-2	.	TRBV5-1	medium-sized	TGCGCCAGCAGCTTCGGCACCGGGGAGCTGTTTTTT	CASSFGTGELFF
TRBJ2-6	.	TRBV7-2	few	TGTGCCAGCATACCTCCCGTGGGGGCCAACGTCCTGACTTTC	CASIPPVGANVLTF
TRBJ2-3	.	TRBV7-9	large	TGTGCCAGCAGCTTAGGTCGGACGGGAAGTCGCACAGATACGCAGTATTTT	CASSLGRTGSRTDTQYF
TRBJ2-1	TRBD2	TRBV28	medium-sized	TGTGCCAGCAGCCCGACTAGCGGGAGGTTCTTC	CASSPTSGRFF
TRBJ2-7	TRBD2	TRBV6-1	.	TGTGCCAGCAGCGCCGGGACTAGCGTTTCAAGCTCCTACGAGCAGTACTTC	CASSAGTSVSSSYEQYF
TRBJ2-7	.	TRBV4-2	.	TGTGCCAGCAGCCAAGCGGGAGAGTGGCACGAGCAGTACTTC	CASSQAGEWHEQYF
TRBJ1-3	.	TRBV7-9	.	TGTGCCAGCAGCTTGTCACAGCCTGGAGTCGGAAACACCATATATTTT	CASSLSQPGVGNTIYF
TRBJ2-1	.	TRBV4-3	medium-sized	TGCGCCAGCAGCCAAGAAGGGAAGCCTGGCGGTGAGCAGTTCTTC	CASSQEGKPGGEQFF
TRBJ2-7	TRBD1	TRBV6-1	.	TGTGCCAGCAGTACGTCCGGGACAGGACCCTACGAGCAGTACTTC	CASSTSGTGPYEQYF
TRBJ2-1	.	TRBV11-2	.	TGTGCCAGCAGCCGGCAGCGCGAGCAGTTCTTC	CASSRQREQFF
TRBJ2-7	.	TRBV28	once	TGTGCCAGCAACACAGGGAAGCCACCCTACGAGCAGTACTTC	CASNTGKPPYEQYF
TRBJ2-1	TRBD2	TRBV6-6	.	TGTGCCAGCAGTTACTCGGGGCTAGCGGGAGTGTACAATGAGCAGTTCTTC	CASSYSGLAGVYNEQFF
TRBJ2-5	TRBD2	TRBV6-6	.	TGTGCCAGCAGTTACTCGGAGCGGGAGCTAGAGACCCAGTACTTC	CASSYSERELETQYF
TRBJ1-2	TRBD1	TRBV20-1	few	TGCAGTGCGCCCGGGACAGGGTGGGCTAACTATGGCTACACCTTC	CSAPGTGWANYGYTF